The 12 T cell receptor beta chains presented below share a single source sample, sequenced in a study of cytomegalovirus exposure and HLA in healthy donors (dated by TCRdb to the late 2010s). Library preparation employed the immunoSEQ multiplex PCR assay. A mixture of 60 forward primers for TCR Vbeta segments and 13 reverse primers for TCR Jbeta segments was used in the multiplex PCR. The table comes from immuneACCESS by way of TCRdb, which keeps in-frame sequences with V and J called. Part of the clones is missing from these tables; in studies checked, under half for an unresolved V gene and the rest for unknown reasons. The sample profile shows about 150,000 clones; 66% of them were found once. The ten top clones hold around 1.6% of the sample. The sequencing sample was made of PBMCs. The receptor set was obtained from a human donor in good health.

The chain uses TRBV9 and TRBJ2-7; 9 positions match TRBD2. V shed 0 bases and J 0 bases; nucleotides not matched to a gene: 7. CDR1 and CDR2 (germline): SGDLS, YYNGEE. The length of the CDR3 is 17 residues. CDR3 sequence: CASSVEGSGSSSYEQYV. The CDR3 DNA is TGTGCCAGCAGCGTAGAGGGTAGCGGGAGTAGCTCCTACGAGCAGTACGTC.

J is TRBJ1-4 and V is TRBV5-6; D might be TRBD1 (5 bases). V was cut by 2 bases and J by 8 bases, with 19 bases left in between. In germline, CDR1 is SGHDT, CDR2 YYEEEE. The CDR3 runs to 16 residues. The CDR3 region is CASSFRVAGPPEKLFF. The DNA of the CDR3 is TGTGCCAGCAGCTTCCGCGTCGCGGGACCGCCCGAAAAACTGTTTTTT.

This chain connects TRBV19 to TRBJ2-7, with D possibly TRBD2 on 6 matching bases. CDR3 length: 13 amino acids. Germline V gene sequence: CDR1 LNHDA, CDR2 SQIVND (reference sequence). V lost 5 bases to trimming and J lost 6 bases, with 14 bases between them. Here the CDR3 DNA reads TGTGCCAGTAGTTCCCCGGGAGCGGGCGAGCAGTACTTC. This sequence encodes CASSSPGAGEQYF.

This chain connects TRBV11-2 to TRBJ2-1; 11 positions match TRBD2. The germline V gene has CDR1 SGHAT and CDR2 FQNNGV. With V trimmed by 4 bases and J by 8 bases, 7 bases remained unmatched. CDR3 size: 15 residues. In nucleotides, the CDR3 is TGTGCCAGCAGCTGGACTAGCGGGCCCCGGGATGAGCAGTTCTTC. Encoded protein: CASSWTSGPRDEQFF.

V is TRBV4-1 and J is TRBJ2-2; 16 bases match TRBD2. Germline V gene data show CDR1 as MGHRA and CDR2 as YSYEKL. The trim removed 3 bases at V and 3 bases at J, leaving 7 bases unmatched. The CDR3 sequence is 19 residues long. CDR3 sequence reads: CASSQPGTSGRADTGELFF. CDR3 nucleotides: TGCGCCAGCAGCCAGCCGGGGACTAGCGGGAGGGCCGACACCGGGGAGCTGTTTTTT.

This clone appeared a few times. V usage is TRBV29-1 and J usage is TRBJ1-1, with TRBD1 matching 7 bases. The length of the CDR3 is 13 residues. V trimming: 7 bases; J trimming: 4 bases; junction bases outside the gene matches: 9. Looked up from germline, CDR1 is SQVTM and CDR2 is ANQGSEA. The CDR3 sequence: CSGGQATLTEAFF. DNA for the CDR3: TGCAGCGGAGGACAGGCTACCCTCACTGAAGCTTTCTTT.

The chain recombines TRBV15 with TRBJ2-7; 13 positions agree with TRBD2. The CDR3 loop spans 16 amino acids. V was clipped by 2 bases and J by 0 bases; unmatched bases: 1. Per germline, CDR1 LNHNV and CDR2 YYDKDF (reference sequence). CDR3 sequence reads: CATSRTSGRDSYEQYF. The CDR3, as DNA: TGTGCCACCAGCAGAACTAGCGGGAGGGACTCCTACGAGCAGTACTTC.

The chain couples TRBV6-5 to TRBJ2-2; 7 bases are shared with TRBD1. There are 14 residues in the CDR3. The V gene's germline CDR1 is MNHEY and CDR2 SVGAGI. With 10 bases clipped from V and 5 bases from J, the junction kept 10 bases outside the gene matches. CDR3 in DNA: TGTGCCACACTGAGGGACAGTAGGACCGGGGAGCTGTTTTTT. It is translated as CATLRDSRTGELFF.

The table lists this clone with a few counts. The chain recombines TRBV28 with TRBJ1-2, with D possibly TRBD1 on 5 matching bases. CDR3 size: 15 residues. V was trimmed by 7 bases and J by 2 bases, leaving 17 bases between them. Germline lookup yields CDR1 MDHEN and CDR2 SYDVKM. For the CDR3, the DNA is TGTGCCAGCACCATAGGGGCAGGTCTCAACTATGGCTACACCTTC. It is translated as CASTIGAGLNYGYTF.

The chain joins TRBV27 to TRBJ2-3, with D tentatively TRBD2 (6 bases). Germline assignment: CDR1 MNHEY and CDR2 SMNVEV (reference sequence). V lost 8 bases, J lost 1 base, and 10 bases lay in between. The CDR3 runs to 13 residues. CDR3 sequence reads: CASGGPGTDTQYF. DNA of the CDR3: TGTGCCAGCGGAGGGCCTGGCACAGATACGCAGTATTTT.

The chain joins TRBV7-2 to TRBJ2-5, with TRBD2 identical over 7 bases. The trim removed 5 bases at V and 2 bases at J, leaving 14 bases unmatched. CDR1 is SGHTA, CDR2 FQGNSA, per germline. The CDR3 runs to 17 residues. CDR3 DNA: TGTGCCAGCAGCCGCCTCGTCGGAGCGGGAAATCAAGAGACCCAGTACTTC. It codes for CASSRLVGAGNQETQYF. Full variable domain (remainder filled in from reference TRBV7-2 and TRBJ2-5): GAGVSQSPSNKVTEKGKDVELRCDPISGHTALYWYRQSLGQGLEFLIYFQGNSAPDKSGLPSDRFSAERTGGSVSTLTIQRTQQEDSAVYLCASSRLVGAGNQETQYFGPGTRLLVL.

A note on this clone: The germline gene is not matched at one end of the junction; a read error may be the cause. The gene calls are TRBV11-1 and TRBJ2-3, with TRBD1 matching over 9 bases. The CDR3 is 15 residues long. Germline V gene sequence: CDR1 SGHAT, CDR2 FQDESV (reference sequence). CDR3 nucleotide sequence: TGTGCCAGCAGCTTAGCCGACAGGGGGACAGATGCGCAGTATTTT. Translating gives CASSLADRGTDAQYF.